This TCR beta chain appears in the sequencing data of a study of vaccination and CD4 T cells after COVID-19. Across the study: Overlapping spike peptides served as the stimulus for the cells. These peptides came from SARS-CoV-2 and from the common cold coronaviruses HCoV-NL63, HCoV-OC43 and HCoV-229E. Control cultures, each given a CEFX pool, an HIV-1 Nef pool, or no peptide, were included.

This clonotype occurred a few times. The antigen remains undetermined. Treatment described: approximately 9-day PBMC culture with coronavirus spike peptide pools or control peptides (ViraFEST assay). Following expansion of antigen-specific T cells with peptide pools, ViraFEST then sequenced TCRs. Trimming removed 1 base at V and 5 bases at J, with 12 bases between. The CDR3 contains 15 residues. The V gene's germline CDR1 is SGHTA and CDR2 FQGNSA. Sequenced with the Oncomine TCR Beta short-read assay was DNA taken from cultured CD4+ T cells. From the PCR reads, TCRdb called clonotypes with MiXCR, one entry per CDR3 protein. The sample holds about 18,000 distinct CDR3 sequences, about half seen once.

This clonotype originated in a human donor who had recovered from COVID-19. The chain uses TRBV7-2 and TRBJ1-5; possibly TRBD1 for D (6 bases). Sequencing was done on a sample of CD4+ T cells from blood, cultured in vitro. CDR3 bases: TGTGCCAGCAGCTTAGAGGGGGGTCAATATCAGCCCCAGCATTTT. Encoded protein: CASSLEGGQYQPQHF.